This T cell receptor beta chain is drawn from a study of blood T cells in healthy people across ages (dated by TCRdb to 2015 to 2017). Context from the whole study: In model experiments, template switching captured about one uniquely barcoded TCR beta cDNA molecule for every two T cells. Using deep sequencing normalized with unique cDNA molecular identifiers, the study measured how TCR beta repertoire diversity changes with age. Four age groups were formed from the donors: young (average 16 years), middle-aged (around 37), aged (under 70) and long-lived (approximately 80). To avoid experimental bias, donors of different ages were distributed randomly across sequencing lanes. Using the same blood draw, the study looked at two additional independent replicas of 1 million unique cDNA reads for two donors, one aged 18 to 30 and the other aged 80 or older. Study-wide findings and limitations: Estimates of total diversity based on one million sequenced T cells were regarded as lower bounds and as underestimates. A strong correlation was found between observed TCR beta diversity and the percentage of naive T cells measured by flow cytometry. Compared with the aged group, the long-lived group had more naive CD4+ T cells, fewer expanded clones and increased TCR diversity, a pattern suggesting age selection. Since profiling was done on bulk unsorted PBMCs, naive and antigen-experienced compartments could not be conclusively compared. The CMV infection status of donors was not known, potentially confounding age-related changes in expanded clonotypes. As age increased, observed TCR beta diversity per million T cells dropped in a roughly linear way, and a significant reduction was already evident by age about 40.

CDR1 and CDR2 (MGHRA, YSYEKL) derive from the germline V gene. The CDR3 numbers 15 residues from cysteine through phenylalanine. Just CDR3 DNA is preserved here, 45 bases in frame from base 1. Trimming leaves V shorter by 1 base and J shorter by 11 bases, with the junction holding 6 bases beyond the gene matches. Receptor amplification or capture employed 5' RACE. The run used an Illumina HiSeq 2500. A second roughly 7 to 12 cycle PCR used a sample-barcoded 5' primer and a J-beta primer mix. Each TCR beta cDNA molecule received a unique molecular identifier from a template-switch 5' adaptor carrying 12 random nucleotides. Each sample yielded at least 2.5 million CDR3-containing paired-end reads. First-strand cDNA was synthesized from all RNA with the Mint cDNA synthesis kit, primed by a TRBC-specific oligonucleotide. All cDNA was treated with uracil-DNA glycosylase and then went through a first 18-cycle PCR with the universal primers M1SS and BC2_uni_R. Under the source paper's analysis protocol: For normalization, 1 million high-quality reads were randomly selected from each sample, with every read carrying a distinct molecular identifier. Instead of being binned into consensus sequences, reads with shared molecular identifiers were discarded. MiTCR, run with a Q25 quality threshold and the strictest error-elimination algorithm, handled CDR3 identification, clonotype clustering and error correction. A nonparametric unseen species model with Euler transformation was used to estimate a lower bound on total TCR beta diversity. TCRdb reprocessing: public reads trimmed at Q25 with fastp, clones called with MiXCR, in-frame beta chains kept. Rows merge per CDR3 protein into single entries with the most common DNA and genes. The V and J calls were determined by TCRdb, not by the authors. The sample table contains around 580,000 distinct CDR3 sequences; only one count was recorded for around half of them. The ten largest clonotypes hold about 22% of the sample.

This clonotype was picked up a small number of times. Its cognate antigen has yet to be identified. No base-level quality is on record; no much larger clone is a single base apart. The 39 donors, aged about 6 to 95 years, were systemically healthy Caucasian individuals from Russia. Each donor gave ten milliliters of peripheral blood, collected into EDTA-treated Vacutainer tubes. PBMCs were isolated by Ficoll-Paque density-gradient centrifugation, with at least 6 million obtained per sample. Total RNA, at least 5 micrograms per sample, was extracted from PBMCs with Trizol reagent. Naive CD45RAhigh/CD27high T cell percentages were measured by flow cytometry on a PBMC aliquot from every donor.

Sequenced sample: blood. The rearranged chain carries TRBV4-1 and TRBJ1-6; 9 bases in the junction line up with TRBD1. The TCR was taken from an older man in good health. The DNA reads TGCGCCAGCAGCCAAGGACAGGGGGAAATCGCACCCCTCCACTTT. This encodes CASSQGQGEIAPLHF.